This paragraph reports one T cell receptor (beta chain). What it binds is unknown. These data are taken from a study of CD8 T cells in Susac syndrome. Overall study findings and caveats: The study's TCR sequencing and HLA analysis covered a relatively small number of individuals, and the study acknowledged this.

About 0.45 to 1 ug RNA was reverse transcribed with random hexamers. With immunoSEQ multiplex PCR, TCR beta CDR3 was amplified across 54 Vbeta and 13 Jbeta. TCRdb re-analysed the immunoSEQ multiplex PCR reads in MiXCR, keeping a single row per CDR3 protein. Of around 180,000 distinct CDR3 sequences listed, approximately 95% were seen once; the top ten hold roughly 0.16%. The receptor was isolated from a human donor with multiple sclerosis. Sequenced material: CD8+ T cells from PBMCs.

The DNA of the CDR3 is TGCAGCGCGAGGACAGGGGAAGCAGATACGCAGTATTTT. Translating it yields CSARTGEADTQYF. The chain uses TRBV29-1 and TRBJ2-3; TRBD1 matches 9 bases. V was clipped by 7 bases and J by 4 bases; unmatched bases: 6. The CDR3 sequence is 13 residues long. Per germline, CDR1 SQVTM and CDR2 ANQGSEA.